This T cell receptor beta chain appears in the sequencing data of a study of blood T cells in healthy people across ages. The study's findings and limits: Roughly linearly, TCR beta diversity per million T cells fell as age increased.

Healthy Russian Caucasian donors spanned ages 6 to 90 years. No fewer than 6 million PBMCs went into each sample. This CDR3 is built from 12 residues. The V gene's germline CDR1 is SGHDN and CDR2 FVKESK. As for this clonotype: The antigen is not known.

A second about 7 to 12 cycle PCR used barcoded and J-beta primers. The template-switch adaptor was a 5' adaptor with 12 random nucleotides. It tagged each cDNA molecule. TCRdb independently ran MiXCR on the 5' RACE reads; one entry per CDR3 protein. The sample shows hundreds of thousands of distinct CDR3 sequences, 40% to 50% of them seen only once. The sample comprised blood. This TCR came from a man older than 75 in good health. This chain links TRBV14 with TRBJ2-5, with D tentatively TRBD1 (5 bases). The J call may be wrong; the DNA end is better matched by TRBJ2-7. As DNA, the CDR3 is TGTGCCAGCAGCGCTCAGGGTCTCGAGCAGTACTTC. The encoded protein is CASSAQGLEQYF.